These 5 T cell receptor beta chains originate from one sample sequenced in a study of T cell repertoires in cytomegalovirus infection (dated by TCRdb to the late 2010s). Which antigens these TCRs recognize remains unknown. TCRdb lists the instrument as Illumina HiSeq 1500. TCRdb trimmed public reads at Q25 via fastp, called clones via MiXCR and kept in-frame beta chains. Each entry merges the rows of one CDR3 protein and shows their most common DNA and genes. A total of about 900,000 distinct CDR3 sequences appear in this sample, roughly 30% of them only once. The ten largest account for around 15% of the sample. The intended sense of this specimen's treatment or condition label: in vitro stimulation with specific CMV peptide epitopes to enrich CMV-specific T cells. The sequencing used cultured CD8+ T cells from PBMCs, collected from culture after CMV antigen stimulation. The receptors come from a human donor in good health (CMV status not recorded). Some clones in this sample may be carry-over from other donors' samples.

This clonotype was counted many times. J is TRBJ1-2 and V is TRBV7-6; D perhaps matches TRBD1 (5 bases). V was cut by 5 bases and J by 6 bases, with 13 bases left in between. Per the germline V gene, CDR1 is SGHVS and CDR2 is FNYEAQ. The CDR3 is 13 amino acids. CDR3 in amino acids: CASSRPRADGYTF. The CDR3 coding sequence is TGTGCCAGCAGCCGGCCCAGGGCCGATGGCTACACCTTC.

This clonotype has only a few counts. This sequence joins TRBV12-3 or TRBV12-4 and TRBJ2-1; 9 bases match TRBD2. Trimming removed 6 bases from V and 7 bases from J; junction bases left unmatched: 13. This CDR3 region has 16 residues. CDR3: CASSPGRSGGNNEQFF. CDR3 sequence (DNA): TGTGCCAGCAGCCCGGGCAGGAGCGGGGGGAATAATGAGCAGTTCTTC.

The rearrangement joins TRBV27 to TRBJ2-1, with TRBD2 matching 9 bases. The CDR3 runs 13 residues. Trimming removed 8 bases from V and 13 bases from J; junction bases left unmatched: 12. Germline CDR1 and CDR2: MNHEY and SMNVEV (reference sequence). The CDR3 DNA reads TGTGCCAGCTCAATAAAGCGGGGGGACCCTCAGTTCTTC. Protein sequence: CASSIKRGDPQFF.

V is TRBV7-9 and J is TRBJ2-2; no clear D. V shed 0 bases and J shed 5 bases, with 7 bases lying between them. This CDR3 comprises 14 residues. Germline lookup yields CDR1 SEHNR and CDR2 FQNEAQ (reference sequence). As DNA, the CDR3 is TGTGCCAGCAGCTTAGCGCGTCTAACCGGGGAGCTGTTTTTT. It codes for CASSLARLTGELFF.

The V gene is TRBV4-1, the J gene TRBJ2-7; D unclear. The germline V gene encodes CDR1 MGHRA and CDR2 YSYEKL. Trimming shortened V by 2 bases and J by 3 bases, and 11 bases separated the two germline ends. The CDR3 is 14 residues long. CDR3 region: CASSQTRAGYEQYF. The CDR3 coding sequence is TGCGCCAGCAGCCAAACAAGGGCTGGCTACGAGCAGTACTTC.